Only a few counts were recorded for the clone carrying this TCR beta chain. What it binds is not known. The sample belongs to a study of T cell repertoires in cytomegalovirus infection. Looking at the study overall: Alongside well-studied HLA-B-restricted CMV epitopes, recently identified HLA-C-restricted CMV epitopes were also used. Signatures in public TCR beta sequences pointed to both CMV infection and matching HLA type.

From germline, CDR1 is SGHKS and CDR2 YYEKEE (reference sequence). This CDR3 contains 15 residues. V lost 0 bases and J 2 bases, leaving 10 bases between the germline ends. TCRdb ran MiXCR on the reads and lists one entry per CDR3 protein. Of some 800,000 distinct CDR3 sequences in the sample, just under 30% were seen once. Study-wide results and caveats: Ex vivo responses were dominated by HLA-C-restricted CMV-specific TCR beta clonotypes.

This specimen consisted of cultured CD8+ T cells from PBMCs, obtained from culture after CMV antigen stimulation. The TCR comes from a human donor in good health (CMV status not recorded). Some clones in this sample may be carry-over from other donors' samples. This chain uses TRBV5-5 with TRBJ2-3; D unresolved. The CDR3 reads CASSLDLVVTDTQYF. CDR3 nucleotides: TGTGCCAGCAGCTTGGATCTAGTGGTCACAGATACGCAGTATTTT.